The rows below give T cell receptor beta chains drawn from one sample of a study of blood T cell repertoires in COVID-19. Clones were read by immunoSEQ multiplex PCR, and TCRdb kept only the in-frame ones, dropping some. Of about 230,000 clones detected, roughly 82% appear once; the ten largest clones hold 2% to 2.5%. Source material: peripheral blood. These TCRs come from a man aged 35 to 55 who had recovered from COVID-19. Each CDR3 is given with its conserved first and last residue. A D gene is named only where the DNA matches it firmly. Rows give clone size only sometimes, using once, few, many, or a class for an expanded clone.

clone_size j_call v_call d_call cdr3_aa cdr3_nt
many TRBJ1-1 TRBV18 . CASSTDTTEAFF TGTGCCAGCTCAACTGACACCACTGAAGCTTTCTTT
. TRBJ2-7 TRBV2 TRBD1 CASTTGEAYEQYF TGTGCCAGCACGACAGGGGAGGCCTACGAGCAGTACTTC
. TRBJ2-7 TRBV2 . CASINSGRGSYEQYF TGTGCCAGCATTAATAGCGGCCGAGGGTCCTACGAGCAGTACTTC
. TRBJ2-7 TRBV19 . CASSISNGNAYEQYF TGTGCCAGTAGTATTTCGAACGGTAATGCCTACGAGCAGTACTTC
few TRBJ2-1 TRBV7-2 TRBD2 CASSLVFLSVAGKDEQFF TGTGCCAGCAGCTTAGTCTTCCTGTCGGTAGCGGGGAAGGATGAGCAGTTCTTC
. TRBJ2-5 TRBV10-3 TRBD2 CAISVRPTSGEETQYF TGTGCCATCAGTGTCCGCCCTACTAGCGGGGAAGAGACCCAGTACTTC
once TRBJ1-5 TRBV2 TRBD1 CASSPLGTANQPQHF TGTGCCAGCTCACCTCTAGGGACAGCTAATCAGCCCCAGCATTTT
. TRBJ2-7 TRBV6-6 . CASSFSSYEQYF TGTGCCAGCAGTTTCAGCTCCTACGAGCAGTACTTC
few TRBJ1-1 TRBV27 . CASSTTPQGGRAFF TGTGCCAGCAGTACGACCCCACAGGGTGGTAGAGCTTTCTTT
. TRBJ2-3 TRBV11-3 . CASSSLSDRTQYF TGTGCCAGCAGTTCACTTAGCGACCGTACGCAGTATTTT
. TRBJ1-2 TRBV27 . CASSPKTGKLNYGYTF TGTGCCAGCAGTCCCAAAACAGGGAAACTTAACTATGGCTACACCTTC
. TRBJ2-1 TRBV5-1 TRBD2 CASSGPSGTSVTLSYNGQFF TGCGCCAGCAGCGGGCCTTCCGGGACTAGCGTAACACTCTCCTACAATGGGCAGTTCTTC
. TRBJ1-1 TRBV7-2 . CASSLGRGNTEAFF TGTGCCAGCAGCTTAGGGAGGGGGAACACTGAAGCTTTCTTT
. TRBJ1-2 TRBV3-1/TRBV3-2 . CASSQVLPSTYGYTF TGTGCCAGCAGCCAAGTTCTTCCTAGCACCTATGGCTACACCTTC
. TRBJ2-7 TRBV27 . CASSLRRDLYEQYF TGTGCCAGCAGTTTAAGGCGGGACCTCTACGAGCAGTACTTC
once TRBJ2-2 TRBV18 . CASSLHSGWANTGELFF TGTGCCAGCTCACTTCACTCAGGGTGGGCGAACACCGGGGAGCTGTTTTTT
. TRBJ2-6 TRBV18 . CASSPVRGTGANVLTF TGTGCCAGCTCACCAGTGAGGGGGACTGGGGCCAACGTCCTGACTTTC
. TRBJ2-7 TRBV2 . CASSDWASRSYEQYF TGTGCCAGCAGTGATTGGGCTAGCCGGTCCTACGAGCAGTACTTC
. TRBJ2-7 TRBV5-4 . CASSGRGWTYEQYF TGTGCTTCCTCAGGAAGGGGATGGACCTACGAGCAGTACTTC
. TRBJ1-5 TRBV28 . CASTLQVGDQPQHF TGTGCCAGCACTTTGCAGGTCGGGGATCAGCCCCAGCATTTT
. TRBJ2-5 TRBV25-1 . CASRARDLDRETQYF TGTGCCAGCAGAGCTCGGGACTTGGATAGGGAGACCCAGTACTTC
. TRBJ2-7 TRBV7-9 TRBD2 CASSSNSGLGEYEQYF TGTGCCAGCAGCTCGAACTCCGGACTAGGGGAGTACGAGCAGTACTTC
. TRBJ1-3 TRBV4-1 . CASSQGRGLGYTIYF TGCGCCAGCAGCCAAGGAAGGGGTCTCGGTTACACCATATATTTT
. TRBJ1-1 TRBV15 . CATSRGREGNTEAFF TGTGCCACCAGCAGAGGGAGGGAGGGGAACACTGAAGCTTTCTTT
. TRBJ2-3 TRBV7-9 TRBD2 CASSADLAGGPTDTQYF TGTGCCAGCAGCGCGGACCTAGCGGGGGGGCCGACAGATACGCAGTATTTT
once TRBJ1-2 TRBV7-9 TRBD1 CASSLAKAGGYGYTF TGTGCCAGCAGCTTAGCGAAGGCAGGGGGCTATGGCTACACCTTC
. TRBJ2-5 TRBV7-2 TRBD1 CASSLGQGVGETQYF TGTGCCAGCAGCTTGGGACAGGGGGTAGGAGAGACCCAGTACTTC
. TRBJ2-7 TRBV10-3 . CAISDLAREQYF TGTGCCATCAGTGATCTAGCTCGCGAGCAGTACTTC
. TRBJ1-1 TRBV10-3 TRBD1 CAISESIVGQSEAFF TGTGCCATCAGTGAGTCGATAGTGGGACAGAGTGAAGCTTTCTTT
. TRBJ2-5 TRBV3-1/TRBV3-2 . CASSQDVGRQETQYF TGTGCCAGCAGCCAAGACGTGGGGCGCCAAGAGACCCAGTACTTC
. TRBJ2-3 TRBV30 TRBD1 CAWSLGGSTDTQYF TGTGCCTGGAGTTTAGGGGGCTCCACAGATACGCAGTATTTT
. TRBJ1-2 TRBV5-4 TRBD1 CASSGAWDRADGYTF TGTGCCAGCAGCGGAGCCTGGGACAGGGCCGATGGCTACACCTTC